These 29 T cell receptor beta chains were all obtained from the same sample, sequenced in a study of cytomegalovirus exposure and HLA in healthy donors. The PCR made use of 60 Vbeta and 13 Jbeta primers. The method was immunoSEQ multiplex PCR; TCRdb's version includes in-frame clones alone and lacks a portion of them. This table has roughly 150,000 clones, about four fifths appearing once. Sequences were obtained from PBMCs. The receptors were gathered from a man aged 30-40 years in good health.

The CDR3 DNA follows: TGTGCCAGCTCATCGACTAGCGTAGATACGCAGTATTTT. Residues: CASSSTSVDTQYF. The chain has TRBV18 and TRBJ2-3, with 8 bases matching TRBD2. Germline V gene data show CDR1 as KGHSH and CDR2 as LQKENI. Trimming cost V 5 bases and J 5 bases; bases outside gene matches: 3. The length of the CDR3 is 13 residues.

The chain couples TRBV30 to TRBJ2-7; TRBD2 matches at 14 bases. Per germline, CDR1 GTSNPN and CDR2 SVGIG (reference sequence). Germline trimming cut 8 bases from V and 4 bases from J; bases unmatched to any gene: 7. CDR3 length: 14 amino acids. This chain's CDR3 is CARGLAGVPYEQYF. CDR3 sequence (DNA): TGTGCCCGGGGACTAGCGGGAGTTCCATACGAGCAGTACTTC.

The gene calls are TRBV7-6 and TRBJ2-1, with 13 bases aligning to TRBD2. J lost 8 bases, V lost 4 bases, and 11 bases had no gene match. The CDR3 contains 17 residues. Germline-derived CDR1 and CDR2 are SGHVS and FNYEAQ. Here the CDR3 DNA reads TGTGCCAGCAGCTCCCGGGGACTAGCGGGAATCCTAGATGAGCAGTTCTTC. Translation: CASSSRGLAGILDEQFF.

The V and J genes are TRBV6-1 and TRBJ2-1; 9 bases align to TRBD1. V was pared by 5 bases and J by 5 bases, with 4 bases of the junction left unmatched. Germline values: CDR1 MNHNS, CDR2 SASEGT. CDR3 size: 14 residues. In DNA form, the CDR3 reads TGTGCCAGCAGTCCCCGGACAGGGGACAATGAGCAGTTCTTC. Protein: CASSPRTGDNEQFF.

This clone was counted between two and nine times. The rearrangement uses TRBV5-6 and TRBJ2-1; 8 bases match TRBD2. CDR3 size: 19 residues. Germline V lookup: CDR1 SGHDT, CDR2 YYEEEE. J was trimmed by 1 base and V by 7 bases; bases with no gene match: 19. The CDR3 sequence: CASRPQGPEREKSYNEQFF. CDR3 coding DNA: TGTGCCAGCCGCCCCCAGGGCCCGGAGCGGGAGAAATCCTACAATGAGCAGTTCTTC.

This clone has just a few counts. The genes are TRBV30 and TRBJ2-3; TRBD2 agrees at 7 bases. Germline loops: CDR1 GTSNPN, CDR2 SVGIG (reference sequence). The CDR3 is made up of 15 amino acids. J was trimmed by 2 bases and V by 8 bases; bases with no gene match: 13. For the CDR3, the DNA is TGTGCCCACGCGGTGGGGGGGTACGTCACAGATACGCAGTATTTT. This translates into CAHAVGGYVTDTQYF.

CDR3 bases: TGTGCCAGCAGGGCGGGGACAGGAGCCCGAAACTGGGAAAAACTGTTTTTT. Translating it yields CASRAGTGARNWEKLFF. The chain is built from TRBV27 and TRBJ1-4; 8 bases align to TRBD1. The germline V gene encodes CDR1 MNHEY and CDR2 SMNVEV (reference sequence). This CDR3 has 17 residues. Trimming at V came to 6 bases and at J to 8 bases, leaving 17 bases not matched to a gene.

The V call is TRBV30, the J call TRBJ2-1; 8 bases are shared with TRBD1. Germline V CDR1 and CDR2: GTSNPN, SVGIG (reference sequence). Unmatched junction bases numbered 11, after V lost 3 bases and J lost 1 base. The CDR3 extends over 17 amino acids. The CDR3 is CAWSQRGTGVSYNEQFF. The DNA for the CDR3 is TGTGCCTGGAGCCAAAGGGGGACAGGAGTTTCCTACAATGAGCAGTTCTTC.

Here the CDR3 reads CASSHSSYNEQFF. CDR3 nucleotides: TGTGCCAGCAGTCACTCCTCCTACAATGAGCAGTTCTTC. This chain connects TRBV11-2 to TRBJ2-1; no definite D call. V lost 6 bases to trimming and J lost 0 bases, with 6 bases between them. CDR1 SGHAT and CDR2 FQNNGV come from the germline V gene. The CDR3 length is 13 residues.

The CDR3, as DNA: TGTGCCACCAGCAGAGACGGTAGCGGGATTCGCAATGAGCAGTTCTTC. It yields the protein CATSRDGSGIRNEQFF. The J gene is TRBJ2-1, the V gene TRBV15; 8 nucleotides line up with TRBD2. With V trimmed by 0 bases and J by 6 bases, 7 bases remained unmatched. The germline gives CDR1 LNHNV, CDR2 YYDKDF (reference sequence). The CDR3 contains 16 residues. The full variable domain, with the rest looked up from reference TRBV15 and TRBJ2-1, is DAMVIQNPRYQVTQFGKPVTLSCSQTLNHNVMYWYQQKSSQAPKLLFHYYDKDFNNEADTPDNFQSRRPNTSFCFLDIRSPGLGDTAMYLCATSRDGSGIRNEQFFGPGTRLTVL.

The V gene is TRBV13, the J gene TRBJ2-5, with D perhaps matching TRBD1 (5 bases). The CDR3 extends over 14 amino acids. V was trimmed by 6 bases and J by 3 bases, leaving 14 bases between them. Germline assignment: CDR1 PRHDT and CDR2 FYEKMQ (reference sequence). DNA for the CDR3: TGTGCCAGCAGGGTGCAGGGTTGGGAAGAGACCCAGTACTTC. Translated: CASRVQGWEETQYF.

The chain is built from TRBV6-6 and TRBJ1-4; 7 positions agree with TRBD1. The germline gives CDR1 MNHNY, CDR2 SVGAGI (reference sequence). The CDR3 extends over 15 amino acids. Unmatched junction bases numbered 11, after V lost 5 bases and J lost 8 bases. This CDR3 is CASSTADRAGEKLFF. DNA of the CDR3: TGTGCCAGCAGTACCGCCGACAGGGCTGGGGAAAAACTGTTTTTT.

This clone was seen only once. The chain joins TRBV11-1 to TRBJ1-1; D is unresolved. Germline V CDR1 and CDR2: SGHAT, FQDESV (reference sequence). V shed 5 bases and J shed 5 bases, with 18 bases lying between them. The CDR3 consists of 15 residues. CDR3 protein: CASSPTPSGKTEAFF. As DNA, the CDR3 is TGTGCCAGCAGCCCCACCCCTAGCGGCAAAACTGAAGCTTTCTTT.

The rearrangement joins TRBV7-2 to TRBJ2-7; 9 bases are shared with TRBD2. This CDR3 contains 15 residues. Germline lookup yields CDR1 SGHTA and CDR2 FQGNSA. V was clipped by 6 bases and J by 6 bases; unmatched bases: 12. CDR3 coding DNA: TGTGCCAGCAGTCCTCGGACTAGCGAGGGGCTCGAGCAGTACTTC. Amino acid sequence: CASSPRTSEGLEQYF.

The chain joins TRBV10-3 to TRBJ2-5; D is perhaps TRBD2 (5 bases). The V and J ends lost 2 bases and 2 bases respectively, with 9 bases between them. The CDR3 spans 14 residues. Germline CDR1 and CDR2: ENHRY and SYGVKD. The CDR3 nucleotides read TGTGCCATCAGTGAGACAGCGGTTCAAGAGACCCAGTACTTC. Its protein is CAISETAVQETQYF.

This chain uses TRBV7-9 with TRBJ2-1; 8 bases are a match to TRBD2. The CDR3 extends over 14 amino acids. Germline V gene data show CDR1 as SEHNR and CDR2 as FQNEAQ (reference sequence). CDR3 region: CSTTPGTRTNEQFF. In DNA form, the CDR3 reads TGTTCCACCACCCCCGGGACTAGGACGAATGAGCAGTTCTTC.

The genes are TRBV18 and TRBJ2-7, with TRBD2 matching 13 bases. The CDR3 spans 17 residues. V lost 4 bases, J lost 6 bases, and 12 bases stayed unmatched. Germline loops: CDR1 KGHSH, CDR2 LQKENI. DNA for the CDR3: TGTGCCAGCTCACGGCCGGGACTAGCGGGACCATCCACCGAGCAGTACTTC. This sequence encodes CASSRPGLAGPSTEQYF.

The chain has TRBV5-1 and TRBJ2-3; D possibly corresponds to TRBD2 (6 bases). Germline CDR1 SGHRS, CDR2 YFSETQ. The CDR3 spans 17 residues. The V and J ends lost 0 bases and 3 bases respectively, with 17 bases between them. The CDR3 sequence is CASSLARGITQTDTQYF. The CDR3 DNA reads TGCGCCAGCAGCTTGGCCCGGGGGATCACCCAAACAGATACGCAGTATTTT.

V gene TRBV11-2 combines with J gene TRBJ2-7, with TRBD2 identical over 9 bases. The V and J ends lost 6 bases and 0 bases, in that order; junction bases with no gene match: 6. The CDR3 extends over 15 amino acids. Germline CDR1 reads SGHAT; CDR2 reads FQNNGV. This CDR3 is CASSWASGNSYEQYF. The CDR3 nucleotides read TGTGCCAGCAGTTGGGCTAGCGGGAACTCCTACGAGCAGTACTTC.

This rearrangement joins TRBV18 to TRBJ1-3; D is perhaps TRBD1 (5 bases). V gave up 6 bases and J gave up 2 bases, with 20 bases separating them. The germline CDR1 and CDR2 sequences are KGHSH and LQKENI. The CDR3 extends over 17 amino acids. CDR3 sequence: CASSGQGGRDTGNTIYF. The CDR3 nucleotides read TGTGCCAGCTCCGGCCAGGGAGGCAGAGACACTGGAAACACCATATATTTT.

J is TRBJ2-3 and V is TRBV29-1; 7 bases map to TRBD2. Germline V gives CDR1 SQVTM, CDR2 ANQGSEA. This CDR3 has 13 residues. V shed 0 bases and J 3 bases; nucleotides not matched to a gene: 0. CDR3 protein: CSVEERETDTQYF. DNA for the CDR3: TGCAGCGTTGAAGAGCGGGAGACAGATACGCAGTATTTT.

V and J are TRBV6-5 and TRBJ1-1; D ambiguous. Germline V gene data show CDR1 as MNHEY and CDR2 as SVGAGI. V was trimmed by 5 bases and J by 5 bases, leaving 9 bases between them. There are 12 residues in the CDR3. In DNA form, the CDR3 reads TGTGCCAGCAGTCTCCCGGGGACTGAAGCTTTCTTT. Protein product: CASSLPGTEAFF.

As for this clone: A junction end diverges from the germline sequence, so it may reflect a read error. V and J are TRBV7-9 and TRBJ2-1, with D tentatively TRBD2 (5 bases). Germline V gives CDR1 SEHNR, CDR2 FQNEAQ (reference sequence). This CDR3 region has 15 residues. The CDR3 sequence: CSSRTSGRATNEQFF. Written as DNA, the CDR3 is TGTTCCAGCAGGACCTCTGGGCGGGCGACAAATGAGCAGTTCTTC. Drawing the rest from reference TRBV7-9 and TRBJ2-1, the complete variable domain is DTGVSQNPRHKITKRGQNVTFRCDPISEHNRLYWYRQTLGQGPEFLTYFQNEAQLEKSRLLSDRFSAERPKGSFSTLEIQRTEQGDSAMYLCSSRTSGRATNEQFFGPGTRLTVL.

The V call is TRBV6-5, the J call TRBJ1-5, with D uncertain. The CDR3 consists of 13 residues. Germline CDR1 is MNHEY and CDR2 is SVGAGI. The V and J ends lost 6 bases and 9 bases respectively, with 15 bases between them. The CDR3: CASRGGVVGPQHF. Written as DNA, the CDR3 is TGTGCCAGCAGGGGCGGGGTCGTCGGGCCCCAGCATTTT.

CDR3: CASSSMGAATGELFF. CDR3 nucleotide sequence: TGTGCCAGCAGCTCCATGGGAGCGGCAACCGGGGAGCTGTTTTTT. This sequence joins TRBV7-2 and TRBJ2-2, with D possibly matching TRBD2 (5 bases). Germline CDR1 SGHTA, CDR2 FQGNSA. The germline V and J ends were trimmed by 4 bases and 5 bases, with 14 bases remaining between them. The CDR3 spans 15 residues.

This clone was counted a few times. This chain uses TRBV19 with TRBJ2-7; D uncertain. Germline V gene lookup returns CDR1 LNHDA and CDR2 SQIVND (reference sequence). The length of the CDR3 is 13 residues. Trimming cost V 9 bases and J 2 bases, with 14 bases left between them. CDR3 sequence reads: CARPRVSTYEQYF. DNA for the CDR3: TGTGCCAGACCCCGGGTCTCCACCTACGAGCAGTACTTC.

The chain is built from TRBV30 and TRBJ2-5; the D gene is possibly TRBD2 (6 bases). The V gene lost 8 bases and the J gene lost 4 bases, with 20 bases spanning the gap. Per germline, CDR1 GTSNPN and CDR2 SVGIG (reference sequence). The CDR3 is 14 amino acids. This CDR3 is CAARYGGAGETQYF. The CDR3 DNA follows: TGTGCCGCCCGATACGGCGGGGCGGGAGAGACCCAGTACTTC.

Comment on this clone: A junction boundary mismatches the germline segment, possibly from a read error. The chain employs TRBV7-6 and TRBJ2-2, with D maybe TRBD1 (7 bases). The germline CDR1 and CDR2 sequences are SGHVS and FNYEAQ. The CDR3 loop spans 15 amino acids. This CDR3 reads CASSISTGSTGGLFF. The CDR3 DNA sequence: TGTGCCAGCAGCATCTCGACAGGGTCCACCGGGGGGCTGTTTTTT.

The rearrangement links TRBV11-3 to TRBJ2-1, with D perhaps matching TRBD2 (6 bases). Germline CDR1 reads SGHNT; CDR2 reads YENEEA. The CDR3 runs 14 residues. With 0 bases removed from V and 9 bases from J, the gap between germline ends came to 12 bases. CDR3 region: CASSLEGGIREQFF. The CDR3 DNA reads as TGTGCCAGCAGCTTAGAGGGCGGGATTCGTGAGCAGTTCTTC.